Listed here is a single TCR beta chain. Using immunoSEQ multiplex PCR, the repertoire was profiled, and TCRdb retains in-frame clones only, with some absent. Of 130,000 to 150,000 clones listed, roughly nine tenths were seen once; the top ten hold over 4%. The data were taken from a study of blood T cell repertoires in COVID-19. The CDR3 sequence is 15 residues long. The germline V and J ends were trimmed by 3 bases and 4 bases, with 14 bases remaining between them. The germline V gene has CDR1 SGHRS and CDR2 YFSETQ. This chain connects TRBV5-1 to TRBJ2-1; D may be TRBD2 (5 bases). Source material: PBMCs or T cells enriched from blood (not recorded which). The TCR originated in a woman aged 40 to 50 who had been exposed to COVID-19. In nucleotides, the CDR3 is TGCGCCAGCAGCTCTTTCGTGGGGAGTTACAATGAGCAGTTCTTC. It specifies CASSSFVGSYNEQFF.